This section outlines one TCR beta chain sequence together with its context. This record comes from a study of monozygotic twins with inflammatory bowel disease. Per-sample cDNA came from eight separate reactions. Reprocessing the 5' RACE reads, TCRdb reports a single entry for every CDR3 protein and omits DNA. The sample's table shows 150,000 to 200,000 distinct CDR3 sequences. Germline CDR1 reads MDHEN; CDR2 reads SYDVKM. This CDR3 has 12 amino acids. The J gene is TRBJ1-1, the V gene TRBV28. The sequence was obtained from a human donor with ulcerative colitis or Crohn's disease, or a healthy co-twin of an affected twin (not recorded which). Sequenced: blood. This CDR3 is CASSSTTPRPFF.